Listed below are T cell receptor beta chains from one sample, sequenced in a study of identical twins. Using its own MiXCR run on the 5' RACE reads, TCRdb lists one record per CDR3 protein. Of around 1.7 million distinct CDR3 sequences in the sample, about 32% were seen once. The specimen sequenced was cord blood. The source is a newborn girl in good health. CDR3s include the opening cysteine and the closing phenylalanine or tryptophan. The D gene is left open where the match is weak. Expanded clones are given a class, and other clones once, few, many or no size at all.

TRBV4-2,TRBD2,TRBJ2-1,NA,CASSQRGLLAGGILNEQFF,TGTGCCAGCAGCCAAAGGGGCCTACTAGCGGGGGGGATTTTGAATGAGCAGTTCTTC
TRBV20-1,TRBD2,TRBJ2-5,NA,CSAGSLAGATYQETQYF,TGCAGTGCTGGGAGCCTAGCGGGGGCTACCTACCAAGAGACCCAGTACTTC
TRBV28,NA,TRBJ2-1,NA,CASSGDALTLNEQFF,TGTGCCAGCAGCGGGGACGCGCTAACCCTCAATGAGCAGTTCTTC
TRBV25-1,NA,TRBJ2-1,NA,CASSGLAFYNEQFF,TGTGCCAGCAGTGGTCTAGCTTTCTACAATGAGCAGTTCTTC
TRBV6-2/TRBV6-3,TRBD2,TRBJ2-5,once,CASSYLTSGRSNEQYF,TGTGCCAGCAGTTACTTAACTAGCGGGAGAAGTAATGAGCAGTACTTC
TRBV21-1,NA,TRBJ2-5,NA,CASSKAEPVFQETQYF,TGTGCCAGCAGCAAAGCGGAGCCCGTTTTCCAAGAGACCCAGTACTTC
TRBV25-1,TRBD2,TRBJ2-7,few,CASSGIAGSSYEQYF,TGTGCCAGCAGCGGGATAGCGGGAAGCTCCTACGAGCAGTACTTC
TRBV2,NA,TRBJ1-3,NA,CASRTSLGNTIYF,TGTGCCAGCAGAACCAGCCTTGGAAACACCATATATTTT
TRBV29-1,NA,TRBJ2-1,many,CSVEVGIDSYNEQFF,TGCAGCGTTGAAGTTGGGATAGACTCCTACAATGAGCAGTTCTTC
TRBV4-2,TRBD2,TRBJ2-1,NA,CASSQEETSGDNEQFF,TGTGCCAGCAGCCAAGAAGAAACTAGCGGGGACAATGAGCAGTTCTTC
TRBV10-3,TRBD1,TRBJ1-5,few,CATATGGKDQPQHF,TGTGCCACCGCGACAGGGGGCAAGGATCAGCCCCAGCATTTT
TRBV12-3/TRBV12-4,NA,TRBJ2-1,NA,CASSSYISHNEQFF,TGTGCCAGCAGTTCCTATATCTCCCACAATGAGCAGTTCTTC
TRBV7-9,NA,TRBJ2-5,few,CASSFLMGGFDRETQYF,TGTGCCAGCAGCTTTTTGATGGGCGGATTTGACCGGGAGACCCAGTACTTC
TRBV21-1,NA,TRBJ1-4,NA,CASSKDVRGAEKLFF,TGTGCCAGCAGCAAAGACGTCAGAGGGGCAGAAAAACTGTTTTTT
TRBV10-2,NA,TRBJ2-5,NA,CASSESLRETQYF,TGCGCCAGCAGTGAGTCTTTAAGGGAGACCCAGTACTTC
TRBV27,NA,TRBJ1-1,few,CASSDINPDTEAFF,TGTGCCAGCAGCGACATTAACCCTGACACTGAAGCTTTCTTT
TRBV2,NA,TRBJ2-1,NA,CASSEQGPYNEQFF,TGTGCCAGCAGTGAACAGGGGCCCTACAATGAGCAGTTCTTC
TRBV5-4,TRBD1,TRBJ2-7,NA,CASSIGTGGYERYF,TGTGCCAGCAGCATCGGGACAGGTGGCTACGAGCGGTACTTC
TRBV10-3,NA,TRBJ2-5,NA,CAIGQSQETQCF,TGTGCCATCGGACAGAGTCAAGAGACCCAGTGCTTC
TRBV3-1,NA,TRBJ2-1,few,CASSQDRTSLTYNEQFF,TGTGCCAGCAGCCAAGACCGAACTAGCCTAACCTACAATGAGCAGTTCTTC
TRBV7-9,NA,TRBJ1-2,NA,CASSLDGMNYGYTF,TGTGCCAGCAGCTTAGACGGGATGAACTATGGCTACACCTTC
TRBV28,TRBD2,TRBJ2-1,once,CASSPTSGGLGYNEQFF,TGTGCCAGCAGTCCAACTAGCGGGGGGCTGGGTTACAATGAGCAGTTCTTC
TRBV6-5,TRBD2,TRBJ2-3,NA,CASSYSTGASGSTDTQYF,TGTGCCAGCAGTTACTCGACTGGGGCTAGCGGTAGCACAGATACGCAGTATTTT
TRBV28,NA,TRBJ1-5,few,CASRPKGTHDGLSNQPQHF,TGTGCCAGCAGACCTAAAGGGACACATGACGGGCTTAGCAATCAGCCCCAGCATTTT
TRBV6-5,NA,TRBJ2-7,NA,CASSTDWNSYEQYF,TGTGCCAGCAGCACTGACTGGAACTCCTACGAGCAGTACTTC
TRBV7-2,NA,TRBJ1-2,NA,CASSSRTNYGYTF,TGTGCCAGCAGCTCCCGGACGAACTATGGCTACACCTTC
TRBV25-1,NA,TRBJ2-3,many,CASSEYGRDTQYF,TGTGCCAGCAGTGAATACGGCAGGGATACGCAGTATTTT
TRBV20-1,NA,TRBJ2-7,NA,CSARLVGGYEQYF,TGCAGTGCCCGACTAGTAGGGGGCTACGAGCAGTACTTC
TRBV6-1,NA,TRBJ1-2,NA,CASKMAGQGSYTF,TGTGCCAGCAAGATGGCAGGCCAAGGGAGCTACACCTTC
TRBV20-1,TRBD2,TRBJ2-5,few,CSARGTSGRTQYF,TGCAGTGCTAGAGGGACTAGCGGGAGGACCCAGTACTTC
TRBV5-4,NA,TRBJ2-2,NA,CASSSGQSGELFF,TGTGCCAGCAGTTCTGGACAGTCGGGGGAGCTGTTTTTT
TRBV29-1,TRBD1,TRBJ1-4,many,CSVVPWTGNRWEKLFF,TGCAGCGTTGTCCCCTGGACAGGGAACAGATGGGAAAAACTGTTTTTT
TRBV20-1,NA,TRBJ1-5,NA,CSARDWGNQPQHF,TGCAGTGCTAGAGATTGGGGCAATCAGCCCCAGCATTTT
TRBV27,TRBD1,TRBJ2-1,NA,CASSLTGTGTYNEQFF,TGTGCCAGCAGCTTGACCGGGACAGGGACCTACAATGAGCAGTTCTTC
TRBV28,NA,TRBJ1-2,few,CASSLTGSPRYGYTF,TGTGCCAGCAGTCTAACAGGGAGCCCTAGGTATGGCTACACCTTC
TRBV6-5,TRBD1,TRBJ2-7,NA,CASSYSLGQGYEQYF,TGTGCCAGCAGTTACTCCCTCGGACAGGGGTACGAGCAGTACTTC
TRBV7-9,TRBD1,TRBJ1-1,NA,CASSLRGQGTNTEAFF,TGTGCCAGCAGCCTTCGAGGACAGGGAACGAACACTGAAGCTTTCTTT
TRBV27,TRBD1,TRBJ1-2,few,CASSFLGGQGGYGYTF,TGTGCCAGCAGTTTTCTGGGGGGTCAGGGGGGCTATGGCTACACCTTC
TRBV4-1,NA,TRBJ2-1,NA,CASSQGSTPLHNEQFF,TGCGCCAGCAGCCAAGGATCTACCCCCCTCCACAATGAGCAGTTCTTC
TRBV18,NA,TRBJ1-2,NA,CGSSPRRFYGYTF,TGTGGCAGCTCACCACGACGGTTCTATGGCTACACCTTC